The 28 T cell receptor beta chains reported below all come from one sample, sequenced in a study of control samples from healthy donors and cancer patients. Method: immunoSEQ multiplex PCR; TCRdb's copy keeps in-frame clones and lacks some. The data hold tens of thousands of clones, with approximately 84% observed a single time. The sample consisted of PBMCs. The receptor set was obtained from a man in his 70s with lung cancer.

The chain has TRBV10-3 and TRBJ1-5; D not certain. Trimming pared 4 bases from V and 3 bases from J, leaving 4 bases between. The CDR3 contains 12 residues. Germline CDR1 reads ENHRY; CDR2 reads SYGVKD. For the CDR3, the DNA is TGTGCCATCAGTGCGGACAATCAGCCCCAGCATTTT. Translating it yields CAISADNQPQHF.

The rearrangement links TRBV3-1 (or the pseudogene TRBV3-2) to TRBJ2-3; 11 bases align to TRBD1. CDR3 size: 16 residues. Trimming cost V 7 bases and J 2 bases; bases outside gene matches: 8. The germline gives CDR1 LGHDT, CDR2 YNNKEL (reference sequence). This chain's CDR3 is CASTRWTGGPTDTQYF. In DNA, the CDR3 is TGTGCCAGCACCCGATGGACAGGGGGCCCCACAGATACGCAGTATTTT.

V usage is TRBV6-2 or TRBV6-3 and J usage is TRBJ1-2, with 10 bases that match TRBD1. The J segment lost 8 bases and the V segment lost 3 bases, leaving 6 bases of the junction unmatched. Germline CDR1 reads MNHEY; CDR2 reads SVGEGT. This CDR3 is 14 amino acids long. Here the CDR3 DNA reads TGTGCCAGCAGTTATCCGGGACAGGGGCGAGGCTACACCTTC. Encoded protein: CASSYPGQGRGYTF.

The gene calls are TRBV5-1 and TRBJ2-3, with D possibly being TRBD1 (7 bases). The germline gives CDR1 SGHRS, CDR2 YFSETQ. Trimming pared 0 bases from V and 6 bases from J, leaving 17 bases between. CDR3 length: 16 residues. The CDR3 nucleotides are TGCGCCAGCAGCTTGGCCGGGACAGCGGCGGGGGATACGCAGTATTTT. Amino acid sequence: CASSLAGTAAGDTQYF.

The rearrangement uses TRBV15 and TRBJ1-3; D is undetermined. Germline CDR1 is LNHNV and CDR2 is YYDKDF (reference sequence). Deletions cut 1 base from V and 0 bases from J, with 7 bases between. The CDR3 totals 15 residues. The CDR3 is CATSRVENSGNTIYF. The CDR3, as DNA: TGTGCCACCAGCAGAGTCGAAAACTCTGGAAACACCATATATTTT.

This clone was recorded a few times. The chain links TRBV14 to TRBJ2-1, with 7 bases lining up with TRBD2. The CDR3 is 16 amino acids. CDR1 and CDR2 from the germline V gene are SGHDN and FVKESK. J lost 6 bases, V lost 4 bases, and 12 bases had no gene match. The CDR3 reads CASSRTRGSQRNEQFF. For the CDR3, the DNA is TGTGCCAGCAGCCGCACGCGGGGGTCCCAACGCAATGAGCAGTTCTTC.

The rearrangement joins TRBV6-5 to TRBJ1-1; TRBD1 is a possible D gene (5 bases). CDR1 is MNHEY, CDR2 SVGAGI, per germline. This CDR3 has 14 residues. V lost 2 bases and J 1 base, leaving 8 bases between the germline ends. In nucleotides, the CDR3 is TGTGCCAGCAGTTACCGGGACGGGAACACTGAAGCTTTCTTT. It codes for CASSYRDGNTEAFF.

The chain uses TRBV24-1 and TRBJ2-2, with TRBD2 matching over 10 bases. Germline trimming cut 1 base from V and 6 bases from J; bases unmatched to any gene: 4. This CDR3 spans 16 amino acids. Germline lookup yields CDR1 KGHDR and CDR2 SFDVKD. The CDR3 DNA follows: TGTGCCACCAGTGATTTTCCTAGCGGGGGCGCCGGGGAGCTGTTTTTT. Amino acids: CATSDFPSGGAGELFF.

This chain joins TRBV30 and TRBJ2-3, with D possibly TRBD2 on 5 matching bases. The ends were cut back, 3 bases at V and 8 bases at J, with 21 bases in the middle. The CDR3 has 15 amino acids. The germline V gene has CDR1 GTSNPN and CDR2 SVGIG (reference sequence). The CDR3 is CAWRSSVGVQGTQYF. In DNA, the CDR3 is TGTGCCTGGAGATCATCCGTCGGGGTCCAAGGTACGCAGTATTTT.

This clone was found once. V usage is TRBV24-1 and J usage is TRBJ2-3; 7 nucleotides agree with TRBD1. The CDR3 contains 16 residues. With 2 bases clipped from V and 5 bases from J, the junction kept 9 bases outside the gene matches. Germline V gene data show CDR1 as KGHDR and CDR2 as SFDVKD. CDR3 sequence (DNA): TGTGCCACCAGTGATTGGTCGACAGGGTGGCAAGATACGCAGTATTTT. Its protein is CATSDWSTGWQDTQYF.

The rearrangement joins TRBV27 to TRBJ2-3; 7 bases match TRBD2. The CDR3 extends over 15 amino acids. After removal of 6 bases from V and 1 base from J, the junction contained 7 bases not matched to a gene. CDR1 MNHEY and CDR2 SMNVEV come from the germline V gene (reference sequence). The CDR3: CASRTGGLGTDTQYF. CDR3 DNA: TGTGCCAGCAGAACGGGGGGTTTAGGCACAGATACGCAGTATTTT.

The chain is built from TRBV9 and TRBJ2-3, with a weak D call TRBD2 (7 bases). This CDR3 spans 16 amino acids. CDR1 SGDLS and CDR2 YYNGEE come from the germline V gene. Between the trimmed V and J ends, which lost 4 bases and 4 bases, there was a span of 19 bases. In DNA, the CDR3 is TGTGCCAGCAGCCGCATAAGGGGGGGGGCCGCAGATACGCAGTATTTT. This gives the protein CASSRIRGGAADTQYF.

The chain employs TRBV10-3 and TRBJ1-5; 9 bases map to TRBD1. V lost 4 bases and J lost 5; bases outside the gene matches: 6. Germline lookup yields CDR1 ENHRY and CDR2 SYGVKD. This CDR3 spans 15 amino acids. CDR3 coding DNA: TGTGCCATCAGTGGGGACAGGGCAAAGGATCAGCCCCAGCATTTT. Amino acid sequence: CAISGDRAKDQPQHF.

The gene calls are TRBV27 and TRBJ2-1; TRBD1 matches at 7 bases. This CDR3 comprises 16 residues. Trimming removed 7 bases from V and 6 bases from J; junction bases left unmatched: 15. CDR1 and CDR2 (germline): MNHEY, SMNVEV (reference sequence). CDR3 nucleotides: TGTGCCAGCACCCCTTTGACAGGGCCACGACTCAATGAGCAGTTCTTC. Translating gives CASTPLTGPRLNEQFF.

This clone was detected a few times. The J gene is TRBJ2-2, the V gene TRBV9; 7 nucleotides align to TRBD2. This CDR3 region has 14 residues. Germline CDR1 is SGDLS and CDR2 is YYNGEE. Trimming cost V 6 bases and J 3 bases; bases outside gene matches: 5. The CDR3 region has the DNA TGTGCCAGCACCCAACGGGGGGACACCGGGGAGCTGTTTTTT. Translation gives CASTQRGDTGELFF.

CDR3 loop: CASSSNTGELFF. The CDR3 nucleotides read TGTGCCAGCTCCTCAAACACCGGGGAGCTGTTTTTT. The J gene is TRBJ2-2, the V gene TRBV18; D is uncertain. The CDR3 contains 12 residues. Germline values: CDR1 KGHSH, CDR2 LQKENI. The ends were cut back, 6 bases at V and 2 bases at J, with 4 bases in the middle.

CDR3 nucleotide sequence: TGTGCCAGCAGTCCGGGGGGGCCGGTAAACGAGCAGTACTTC. The encoded protein is CASSPGGPVNEQYF. This rearrangement joins TRBV6-5 to TRBJ2-7; 8 bases line up with TRBD2. This CDR3 is built from 14 residues. V lost 5 bases, J lost 5 bases, and 8 bases stayed unmatched. Germline V gene data show CDR1 as MNHEY and CDR2 as SVGAGI.

This clone showed up just a few times. J is TRBJ1-6 and V is TRBV11-2; possibly TRBD1 for D (5 bases). Trimming left V 2 bases short and J 8 bases short, with 13 bases between. The V gene's germline CDR1 is SGHAT and CDR2 FQNNGV. The CDR3 loop spans 15 amino acids. The CDR3 loop reads CASSLSGGIDSPLHF. DNA of the CDR3: TGTGCCAGCAGCTTATCCGGGGGTATCGATTCACCCCTCCACTTT.

On this clone: The sample holds other DNA sequences that translate to the same CDR3. V is TRBV6-5 and J is TRBJ1-1; D not resolved. Germline CDR1 MNHEY, CDR2 SVGAGI. CDR3 size: 15 residues. V shed 0 bases and J shed 5 bases, with 13 bases lying between them. CDR3 sequence: CASSYSTRSRTEAFF. The CDR3 DNA sequence: TGTGCCAGCAGTTACTCAACGAGGTCGAGAACTGAAGCTTTCTTT.

This chain uses TRBV5-1 with TRBJ1-5; D gene uncertain. The CDR3 spans 15 residues. Per the germline V gene, CDR1 is SGHRS and CDR2 is YFSETQ. V lost 0 bases to trimming and J lost 7 bases, with 14 bases between them. Here the CDR3 reads CASSLAGKGEQPQHF. The CDR3 bases are TGCGCCAGCAGCTTGGCCGGAAAGGGAGAGCAGCCCCAGCATTTT.

The rearrangement joins TRBV19 to TRBJ1-2, with unresolved D. The CDR3 spans 13 residues. Deletions cut 1 base from V and 7 bases from J, with 10 bases between. The germline CDR1 and CDR2 sequences are LNHDA and SQIVND (reference sequence). The CDR3 DNA follows: TGTGCCAGTAGTATAGGGGCTGGCGTTGGCTACACCTTC. Translation: CASSIGAGVGYTF.

The CDR3 coding sequence is TGTGCCAGTAGTTTCCAGGGTCAGAGCTTACGCAATCAGCCCCAGCATTTT. This gives the protein CASSFQGQSLRNQPQHF. The V and J genes are TRBV19 and TRBJ1-5; D perhaps matches TRBD1 (5 bases). V was clipped by 5 bases and J by 2 bases, with 19 bases between them. The CDR3 runs to 17 residues. Germline CDR1 and CDR2: LNHDA and SQIVND (reference sequence).

V and J are TRBV7-3 and TRBJ2-2, with D perhaps TRBD2 (5 bases). V shed 9 bases and J shed 9 bases, with 11 bases lying between them. This CDR3 contains 11 residues. Germline CDR1 SGHTA, CDR2 FQGTGA. CDR3 in DNA: TGTGCCAGTCGAGGAGGCCGGGAGCTGTTTTTT. It yields the protein CASRGGRELFF.

This chain uses TRBV7-8 with TRBJ2-1, with D unresolved. The CDR3 consists of 12 residues. Germline CDR1 SGHVS, CDR2 FQNEAQ. V lost 1 base, J lost 8 bases, and 6 bases lay in between. The CDR3, as DNA: TGTGCCAGCAGCTTAGAGTGGGATGAGCAGTTCTTC. It codes for CASSLEWDEQFF. Together with reference TRBV7-8 and TRBJ2-1, the CDR3 gives the full variable domain: GAGVSQSPRYKVAKRGQDVALRCDPISGHVSLFWYQQALGQGPEFLTYFQNEAQLDKSGLPSDRFFAERPEGSVSTLKIQRTQQEDSAVYLCASSLEWDEQFFGPGTRLTVL.

V gene TRBV19 combines with J gene TRBJ2-4; TRBD1 matches at 7 bases. The CDR3 covers 14 residues. V lost 8 bases, J lost 1 base, and 5 bases stayed unmatched. Looked up from germline, CDR1 is LNHDA and CDR2 is SQIVND (reference sequence). Written as DNA, the CDR3 is TGTGCCAGTGTACAGGGGTGGGCCAAAAACATTCAGTACTTC. Translation gives CASVQGWAKNIQYF. The full variable domain, rest sourced from reference TRBV19 and TRBJ2-4, is DGGITQSPKYLFRKEGQNVTLSCEQNLNHDAMYWYRQDPGQGLRLIYYSQIVNDFQKGDIAEGYSVSREKKESFPLTVTSAQKNPTAFYLCASVQGWAKNIQYFGAGTRLSVL.

The genes are TRBV7-2 and TRBJ2-7; D may be TRBD1 or TRBD2 (5 bases each). There are 14 residues in the CDR3. The V gene's germline CDR1 is SGHTA and CDR2 FQGNSA. Trimming cost V 9 bases and J 4 bases, with 19 bases left between them. The CDR3 DNA follows: TGTGCCAGTGGCCAGGGACGTCCGCCTTACGAGCAGTACTTC. Protein product: CASGQGRPPYEQYF.

This chain joins TRBV3-1 (or the pseudogene TRBV3-2) and TRBJ2-1; the match to TRBD2 covers 12 bases. The germline V gene has CDR1 LGHDT and CDR2 YNNKEL (reference sequence). The CDR3 contains 14 residues. J gave up 10 bases and V 1 base, and 2 bases lay outside the gene matches. In nucleotides, the CDR3 is TGTGCCAGCAGCCAAGCTAGCGGGGGGGCCGAGCAGTTCTTC. It yields the protein CASSQASGGAEQFF.

The chain has TRBV24-1 and TRBJ1-2; tentatively, D is TRBD1 (6 bases). V shed 5 bases and J shed 7 bases, with 13 bases lying between them. The CDR3 contains 13 residues. Per germline, CDR1 KGHDR and CDR2 SFDVKD. The CDR3 spells CATSAGRGGGYTF. DNA of the CDR3: TGTGCCACCAGTGCCGGCCGAGGGGGTGGCTACACCTTC.